This is a list of T cell receptor beta chains from one sample in a study of memory CD4+ T cells and cytomegalovirus serostatus. The method was immunoSEQ multiplex PCR; TCRdb's version includes in-frame clones alone and lacks a portion of them. The top ten hold around 2.6% of the sample, which has about 75,000 clones, approximately 78% seen once. The source material was memory CD4+ T cells from blood. The receptors shown here come from an adult in good health and CMV-seropositive. The CDR3 runs from the conserved cysteine through the conserved F or W.

V: TRBV5-1
J: TRBJ2-2
length: 13
CDR3: CASSLSARGELFF

V: TRBV27
J: TRBJ1-2
length: 15
CDR3: CASSLRAGGYDGYTF

V: TRBV6-5
J: TRBJ1-1
length: 12
CDR3: CASSFGGTEAFF

V: TRBV2
J: TRBJ1-5
length: 13
CDR3: CASSDHPDQPQHF

V: TRBV18
J: TRBJ2-3
length: 15
CDR3: CASSPGQGAVDTQYF

V: TRBV5-4
J: TRBJ2-1
length: 20
CDR3: CASSHGGLAGTIRSYNEQFF

V: TRBV28
J: TRBJ1-2
length: 15
CDR3: CASRTSLGGSGGYTF

V: TRBV30
J: TRBJ2-3
length: 14
CDR3: CACTALVATDTQYF

V: TRBV7-2
J: TRBJ2-3
length: 13
CDR3: CASSLSRTDTQYF

V: TRBV10-3
J: TRBJ2-5
length: 14
CDR3: CAISEGRGAETQYF

V: TRBV18
J: TRBJ1-1
length: 17
CDR3: CASSKKGQGVGNTEAFF

V: TRBV30
J: TRBJ2-3
length: 12
CDR3: CAWSRLAYTQYF

V: TRBV14
J: TRBJ2-3
length: 16
CDR3: CASSPRIQLFTDTQYF

V: TRBV10-3
J: TRBJ2-5
length: 12
CDR3: CATRGTEETQYF

V: TRBV5-4
J: TRBJ2-1
length: 15
CDR3: CASSFDRGEYNEQFF

V: TRBV18
J: TRBJ1-4
length: 14
CDR3: CASSPPSSPEKLFF

V: TRBV21-1
J: TRBJ1-6
length: 16
CDR3: CASRIRGTLYNSPLHF

V: TRBV4-3
J: TRBJ1-1
length: 15
CDR3: CASSQAPTVGTEAFF

V: TRBV28
J: TRBJ1-2
length: 15
CDR3: CASRHSGTDIYGYTF

V: TRBV28
J: TRBJ1-6
length: 12
CDR3: CASSFSGSPLHF

V: TRBV4-3
J: TRBJ2-2
length: 19
CDR3: CASSQDGVGASWNTGELFF

V: TRBV7-8
J: TRBJ2-1
length: 13
CDR3: CASGRTEINEQFF

V: TRBV7-2
J: TRBJ1-6
length: 13
CDR3: CASSLLVRDPLHF

V: TRBV28
J: TRBJ1-6
length: 14
CDR3: CASSLFRGNSPLHF

V: TRBV7-9
J: TRBJ1-1
length: 14
CDR3: CASSSLTANTEAFF

V: TRBV28
J: TRBJ2-2
length: 11
CDR3: CASRNTGELFF

V: TRBV11-3
J: TRBJ2-5
length: 16
CDR3: CASSTRRPSGKETQYF

V: TRBV11-2
J: TRBJ2-7
length: 15
CDR3: CASSLVRTGETEQYF

V: TRBV18
J: TRBJ1-6
length: 18
CDR3: CASSLVGAATLNNSPLHF

V: TRBV7-9
J: TRBJ1-1
length: 13
CDR3: CASSFTESTEAFF

V: TRBV30
J: TRBJ2-3
length: 11
CDR3: CAWGPADTQYF

V: TRBV11-3
J: TRBJ2-7
length: 14
CDR3: CASSPSGPAYEQYF

V: TRBV2
J: TRBJ1-2
length: 13
CDR3: CASSRGKGNGYTF

V: TRBV20-1
J: TRBJ2-2
length: 11
CDR3: CSARRTGELFF

V: TRBV18
J: TRBJ2-1
length: 14
CDR3: CASSRQGGYNEQFF

V: TRBV6-5
J: TRBJ2-1
length: 11
CDR3: CASSTPREKFF

V: TRBV7-6
J: TRBJ2-3
length: 17
CDR3: CASSLGRLAGGTDTQYF

V: TRBV2
J: TRBJ1-5
length: 14
CDR3: CASSPPTEHQPQHF

V: TRBV2
J: TRBJ2-1
length: 15
CDR3: CASSLLAGAHNEQFF

V: TRBV28
J: TRBJ2-3
length: 15
CDR3: CASSRRTGGTDTQYF

V: TRBV30
J: TRBJ1-5
length: 12
CDR3: CAYSGSAQPQHF

V: TRBV5-6
J: TRBJ1-2
length: 14
CDR3: CASSSPTYTYPTDF

V: TRBV7-2
J: TRBJ1-2
length: 15
CDR3: CASSLGWGPGYGYTF

V: TRBV5-4
J: TRBJ1-2
length: 14
CDR3: CASSLAGANYGYTF

V: TRBV5-1
J: TRBJ1-3
length: 14
CDR3: CASSLEGLGNTIYF

V: TRBV11-3
J: TRBJ2-1
length: 14
CDR3: CASSLAGGINEQFF

V: TRBV27
J: TRBJ1-4
length: 14
CDR3: CASSTARGGEKLFF

V: TRBV7-8
J: TRBJ1-5
length: 15
CDR3: CASSARRGTVQPQHF

V: TRBV5-4
J: TRBJ2-7
length: 13
CDR3: CATQQTGSHEQYF

V: TRBV30
J: TRBJ1-3
length: 13
CDR3: CAWVGSSGNTIYF

V: TRBV9
J: TRBJ2-3
length: 16
CDR3: CASSRGTSGGTDTQYF

V: TRBV27
J: TRBJ2-5
length: 16
CDR3: CASSFGIGEGQETQYF

V: TRBV5-6
J: TRBJ2-5
length: 16
CDR3: CASSPPPQGYQETQYF

V: TRBV30
J: TRBJ2-3
length: 15
CDR3: CAWSPPGLLTDTQYF